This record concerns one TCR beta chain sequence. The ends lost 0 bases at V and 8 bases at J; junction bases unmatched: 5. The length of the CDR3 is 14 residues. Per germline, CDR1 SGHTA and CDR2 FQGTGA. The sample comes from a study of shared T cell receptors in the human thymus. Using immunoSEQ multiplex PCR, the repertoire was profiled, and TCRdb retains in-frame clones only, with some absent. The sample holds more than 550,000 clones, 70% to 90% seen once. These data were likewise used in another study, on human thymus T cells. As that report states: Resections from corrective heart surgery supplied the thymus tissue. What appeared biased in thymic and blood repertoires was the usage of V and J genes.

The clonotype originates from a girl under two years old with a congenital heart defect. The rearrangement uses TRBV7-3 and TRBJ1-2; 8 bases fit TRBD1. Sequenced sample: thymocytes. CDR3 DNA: TGTGCCAGCAGCTTAACTACAGGGGGAGACGGCTACACCTTC. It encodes CASSLTTGGDGYTF.